The rows below give T cell receptor beta chains drawn from one sample of a study of post-analysis software for immune sequencing data. TCRdb recomputed calls from the PCR reads with MiXCR, one row per CDR3 protein. The repertoire holds approximately 690,000 distinct CDR3 sequences, with over 45% as singletons. The sequenced sample consisted of blood. The receptors originated from a girl between 2 and 10 years old with multiple sclerosis. Each CDR3 is given with its conserved first and last residue. The D gene is left open where the match is weak. Only part of the rows carry a size: once, few, many, or a class if the clone is expanded.

clone size	V gene	J gene	D gene	CDR3 protein	CDR3 DNA
NA	TRBV2	TRBJ2-1	NA	CASSEERKQFF	TGTGCCAGCAGTGAAGAAAGGAAGCAGTTCTTC
few	TRBV20-1	TRBJ2-1	TRBD2	CSALTEKGLAGVLAPTQLYNEQFF	TGCAGTGCTCTAACCGAAAAGGGACTAGCGGGAGTTTTGGCTCCAACCCAACTTTACAATGAGCAGTTCTTC
NA	TRBV20-1	TRBJ2-7	TRBD1	CSAGLDRGSYEQYF	TGCAGTGCTGGGCTTGACAGGGGCTCCTACGAGCAGTACTTC
NA	TRBV9	TRBJ2-5	NA	CASSASPWTVQETQYF	TGTGCCAGCAGCGCCAGCCCCTGGACGGTCCAAGAGACCCAGTACTTC
NA	TRBV5-1	TRBJ2-1	NA	CASSLNRGGTRANEQFF	TGCGCCAGCAGCTTAAACAGGGGGGGAACGAGGGCCAATGAGCAGTTCTTC
NA	TRBV29-1	TRBJ2-3	NA	CSVRGAGRHSTDTQYF	TGCAGCGTCCGAGGGGCCGGCAGGCATAGCACAGATACGCAGTATTTT
NA	TRBV27	TRBJ2-7	NA	CASSLIAGGVSYEQYF	TGTGCCAGCAGTTTAATCGCGGGCGGTGTCTCCTACGAGCAGTACTTC
NA	TRBV29-1	TRBJ2-5	NA	CSVESEWYQETQYF	TGCAGCGTTGAGTCCGAATGGTACCAAGAGACCCAGTACTTC
NA	TRBV12-3/TRBV12-4	TRBJ2-4	NA	CASSSTGTATGNIQYF	TGTGCCAGCAGCTCCACCGGGACTGCTACCGGGAACATTCAGTACTTC
once	TRBV5-6	TRBJ1-1	TRBD1	CASSFLRQGVNTEAFF	TGTGCCAGCAGCTTCCTCCGACAGGGAGTGAACACTGAAGCTTTCTTT
NA	TRBV27	TRBJ2-7	TRBD1	CAPFRDRGTYEQYF	TGTGCCCCCTTCCGGGACAGGGGTACCTACGAGCAGTACTTC
few	TRBV29-1	TRBJ2-3	TRBD1	CSSAGQDATDTQYF	TGCAGCTCCGCCGGACAGGACGCCACAGATACGCAGTATTTT
NA	TRBV6-5	TRBJ2-1	TRBD2	CASSYETSGGSSYNEQFF	TGTGCCAGCAGTTACGAGACTAGCGGGGGCAGCTCCTACAATGAGCAGTTCTTC
few	TRBV20-1	TRBJ2-4	TRBD1	CSARRQGENIQYF	TGCAGTGCTAGAAGGCAGGGGGAAAACATTCAGTACTTC
NA	TRBV5-1	TRBJ2-4	TRBD1	CASSFEQGKLAKNIQYF	TGCGCCAGCAGCTTCGAACAGGGGAAACTAGCCAAAAACATTCAGTACTTC
NA	TRBV4-1	TRBJ2-5	NA	CANSQERGDLQETQYF	TGCGCCAACAGCCAAGAAAGAGGGGATCTACAAGAGACCCAGTACTTC
once	TRBV5-1	TRBJ2-4	NA	CASSSGTVRNIQYF	TGCGCCAGCAGCTCCGGTACAGTACGAAACATTCAGTACTTC
few	TRBV7-8	TRBJ2-7	NA	CASSLAEGYEQYF	TGTGCCAGCAGCTTAGCGGAGGGCTACGAGCAGTACTTC
NA	TRBV7-9	TRBJ1-1	TRBD1	CASSFAPRQGGMNTEAFF	TGTGCCAGCAGCTTTGCGCCTCGACAGGGCGGCATGAACACTGAAGCTTTCTTT
few	TRBV20-1	TRBJ2-7	NA	CSASPGGGGQYF	TGCAGTGCTAGTCCGGGGGGCGGAGGGCAGTACTTC
NA	TRBV10-3	TRBJ2-1	TRBD1	CAIGGGTGSNNEQFF	TGTGCCATCGGGGGTGGGACAGGGTCGAACAATGAGCAGTTCTTC
NA	TRBV4-1	TRBJ1-6	TRBD1	CASSQGQGVTLHF	TGCGCCAGCAGCCAAGGACAGGGTGTTACCCTCCACTTT
few	TRBV21-1	TRBJ2-1	NA	CASSHNEQFF	TGTGCCAGCAGTCACAATGAGCAGTTCTTC
NA	TRBV6-1	TRBJ2-7	NA	CASRVYSSYEQYF	TGTGCCAGCCGGGTCTATAGCTCCTACGAGCAGTACTTC
NA	TRBV6-4	TRBJ2-1	NA	CASSYGPHNEQFF	TGTGCCAGCAGCTACGGACCTCACAATGAGCAGTTCTTC
NA	TRBV20-1	TRBJ1-2	NA	CSARDRGLWNENYGYTF	TGCAGTGCTAGAGATCGCGGTTTATGGAATGAGAACTATGGCTACACCTTC
NA	TRBV5-6	TRBJ1-2	TRBD1	CASRKTGQGGYGYTF	TGTGCCAGCAGAAAAACAGGACAGGGTGGCTATGGCTACACCTTC
few	TRBV5-1	TRBJ1-2	NA	CASSFGPDGSNYGYTF	TGCGCCAGCAGCTTTGGCCCCGACGGCTCTAACTATGGCTACACCTTC
NA	TRBV7-2	TRBJ2-7	TRBD1	CASSPWVAGTANEQYF	TGTGCCAGCAGCCCTTGGGTGGCCGGGACAGCAAACGAGCAGTACTTC